These 3 T cell receptor beta chains were sequenced from one sample in a study of cytomegalovirus exposure and HLA in healthy donors. Vbeta (60) and Jbeta (13) primers were used in the PCR. Sequencing used immunoSEQ multiplex PCR; TCRdb keeps in-frame clones, though not all of them. The table lists around 150,000 clones, about 68% of them singletons. The material sequenced was PBMCs. These receptors all stem from a human donor in good health.

The chain has TRBV5-1 and TRBJ1-2, with D maybe TRBD1 (6 bases). Germline lookup yields CDR1 SGHRS and CDR2 YFSETQ. The germline V and J ends were trimmed by 4 bases and 0 bases, with 19 bases remaining between them. This CDR3 is built from 17 residues. The CDR3 region has the DNA TGCGCCAGCAGCGGGAATACAGGGCCTCAAGCTAACTATGGCTACACCTTC. This sequence encodes CASSGNTGPQANYGYTF.

In this sample, this clone turned up a few times. The chain links TRBV6-1 to TRBJ2-7; no firm D call. This CDR3 has 13 residues. V was cut by 5 bases and J by 2 bases, with 10 bases left in between. Germline CDR1 reads MNHNS; CDR2 reads SASEGT. The CDR3 reads CASSNGSPYEQYF. DNA of the CDR3: TGTGCCAGCAGTAACGGGTCCCCCTACGAGCAGTACTTC.

This clone was seen a few times. Other DNA variants within this sample encode the same CDR3. CDR3 in amino acids: CASSLQGYEQYF. CDR3 nucleotide sequence: TGTGCCAGCAGTTTACAGGGCTACGAGCAGTACTTC. The V and J genes are TRBV28 and TRBJ2-7, with D perhaps matching TRBD1 (5 bases). Germline-derived CDR1 and CDR2 are MDHEN and SYDVKM. V gave up 2 bases and J gave up 3 bases, with 5 bases separating them. CDR3 length equals 12 residues.